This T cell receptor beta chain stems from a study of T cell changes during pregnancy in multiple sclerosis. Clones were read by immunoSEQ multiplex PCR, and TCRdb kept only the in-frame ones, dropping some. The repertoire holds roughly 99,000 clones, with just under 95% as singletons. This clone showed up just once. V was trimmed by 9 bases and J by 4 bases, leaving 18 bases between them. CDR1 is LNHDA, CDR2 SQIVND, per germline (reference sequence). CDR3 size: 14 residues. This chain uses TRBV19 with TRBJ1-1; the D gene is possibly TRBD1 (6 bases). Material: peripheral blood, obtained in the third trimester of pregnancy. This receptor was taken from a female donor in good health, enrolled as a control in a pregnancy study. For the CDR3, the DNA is TGTGCCAGCGGGGTCTCCTCGACAGGCACTGAAGCTTTCTTT. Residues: CASGVSSTGTEAFF.